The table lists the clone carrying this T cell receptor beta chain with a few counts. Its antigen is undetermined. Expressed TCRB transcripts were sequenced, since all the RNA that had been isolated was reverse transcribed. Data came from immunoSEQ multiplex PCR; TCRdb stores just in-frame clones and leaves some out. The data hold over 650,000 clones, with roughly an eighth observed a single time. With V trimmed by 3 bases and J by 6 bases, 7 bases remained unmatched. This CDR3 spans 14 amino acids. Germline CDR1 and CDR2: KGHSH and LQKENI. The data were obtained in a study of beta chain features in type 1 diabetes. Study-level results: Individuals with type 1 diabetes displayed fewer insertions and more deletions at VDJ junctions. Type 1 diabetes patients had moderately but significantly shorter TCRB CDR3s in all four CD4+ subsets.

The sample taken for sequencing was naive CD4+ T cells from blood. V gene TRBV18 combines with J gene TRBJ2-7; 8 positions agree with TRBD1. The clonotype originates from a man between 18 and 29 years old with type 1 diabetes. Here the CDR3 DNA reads TGTGCCAGCTCACCCGGACAGGGCTTCGGCGAGCAGTACTTC. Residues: CASSPGQGFGEQYF.